What follows are 3 T cell receptor beta chains derived from one specimen sequenced in a study of blood T cells in healthy people across ages. Alongside a J-beta primer mix, a sample-barcoded 5' primer served in a second PCR lasting roughly 7 to 11 cycles. TCRdb reanalysed the 5' RACE reads using MiXCR and keeps one entry per CDR3 protein. Of around 1,800,000 distinct CDR3 sequences detected, 35% to 50% appear once; the ten largest clones hold more than 20%. The source material was blood. The receptors shown here come from a human donor in good health.

This chain joins TRBV5-5 and TRBJ2-7, with 9 bases lining up with TRBD1. This CDR3 contains 15 residues. The trim removed 9 bases at V and 5 bases at J, leaving 15 bases unmatched. Germline V gives CDR1 SGHKS, CDR2 YYEKEE (reference sequence). This CDR3 reads CATSKDGTGRDEQYF. The CDR3 DNA sequence: TGTGCCACCTCCAAGGACGGGACAGGGCGCGACGAGCAGTACTTC.

This clonotype was seen only a few times. This sequence joins TRBV11-2 and TRBJ2-1; 7 nucleotides line up with TRBD2. CDR3 length equals 16 residues. The germline V gene has CDR1 SGHAT and CDR2 FQNNGV. The trim removed 1 base at V and 2 bases at J, leaving 5 bases unmatched. The CDR3: CASSLGWEGTYNEQFF. In DNA, the CDR3 is TGTGCCAGCAGCTTAGGGTGGGAGGGAACCTACAATGAGCAGTTCTTC. The variable domain in full, with the rest retrieved from reference TRBV11-2 and TRBJ2-1, is EAGVAQSPRYKIIEKRQSVAFWCNPISGHATLYWYQQILGQGPKLLIQFQNNGVVDDSQLPKDRFSAERLKGVDSTLKIQPAKLEDSAVYLCASSLGWEGTYNEQFFGPGTRLTVL.

The J gene is TRBJ2-1, the V gene TRBV7-3; maybe TRBD2 (6 bases). V was cut by 8 bases and J by 12 bases, with 23 bases left in between. Germline assignment: CDR1 SGHTA and CDR2 FQGTGA. The CDR3 contains 14 residues. The CDR3 loop is CASGIAAGPAGQFF. As DNA, the CDR3 is TGTGCCAGCGGAATAGCGGCGGGGCCCGCGGGGCAGTTCTTC.